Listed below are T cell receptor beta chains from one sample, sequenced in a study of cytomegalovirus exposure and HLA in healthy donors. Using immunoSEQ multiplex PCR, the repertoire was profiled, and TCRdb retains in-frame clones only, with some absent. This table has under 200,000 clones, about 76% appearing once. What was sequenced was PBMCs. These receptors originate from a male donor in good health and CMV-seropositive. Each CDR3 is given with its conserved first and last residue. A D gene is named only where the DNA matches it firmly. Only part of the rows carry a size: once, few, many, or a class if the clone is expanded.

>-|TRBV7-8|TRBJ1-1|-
CASSFDELFTEAFF
TGTGCCAGCAGCTTCGACGAACTATTCACTGAAGCTTTCTTT
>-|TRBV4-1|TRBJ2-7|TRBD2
CASSQSLASTYEQYF
TGCGCCAGCAGCCAATCACTAGCGTCCACCTACGAGCAGTACTTC
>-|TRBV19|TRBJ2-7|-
CASSTERGYEQYF
TGTGCCAGTAGTACGGAGAGAGGCTACGAGCAGTACTTC
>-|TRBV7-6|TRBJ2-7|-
CASSFGTFSDYEQYF
TGTGCCAGCAGCTTCGGGACTTTCAGTGACTACGAGCAGTACTTC
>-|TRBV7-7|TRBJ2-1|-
CASSLGGSYNEQFF
TGTGCCAGCAGCTTGGGGGGCTCCTACAATGAGCAGTTCTTC
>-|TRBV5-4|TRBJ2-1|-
CASSSSTGLAYNEQFF
TGTGCCAGCAGCTCATCAACAGGGCTAGCCTACAATGAGCAGTTCTTC
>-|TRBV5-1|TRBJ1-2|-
CASSLSGRIGANYGYTF
TGCGCCAGCAGCTTGAGTGGAAGGATAGGGGCCAACTATGGCTACACCTTC
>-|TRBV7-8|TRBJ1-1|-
CASSFASGNTEAFF
TGTGCCAGCAGCTTTGCGTCTGGGAACACTGAAGCTTTCTTT
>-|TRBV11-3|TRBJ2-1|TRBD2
CASSLGLAGNSLTYNEQFF
TGTGCCAGCAGCCTGGGACTAGCGGGGAATTCATTGACCTACAATGAGCAGTTCTTC
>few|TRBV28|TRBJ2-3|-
CASSSGGSTDTQYF
TGTGCCAGCAGTAGTGGGGGGAGCACAGATACGCAGTATTTT
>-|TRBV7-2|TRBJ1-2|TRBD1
CASSETGGAGYTF
TGTGCCAGCAGCGAAACAGGGGGGGCTGGCTACACCTTC
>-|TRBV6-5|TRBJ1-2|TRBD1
CASSPLDRGGYGYTF
TGTGCCAGCAGCCCCTTGGACAGGGGGGGCTATGGCTACACCTTC
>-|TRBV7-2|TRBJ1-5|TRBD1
CASSRQGSNQPQHF
TGTGCCAGCAGCCGACAGGGAAGCAATCAGCCCCAGCATTTT
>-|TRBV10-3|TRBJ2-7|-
CATGGQGYEQYF
TGTGCCACCGGGGGGCAGGGGTACGAGCAGTACTTC
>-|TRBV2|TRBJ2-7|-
CASSVVNSYEQYF
TGTGCCAGCAGTGTGGTGAACTCCTACGAGCAGTACTTC
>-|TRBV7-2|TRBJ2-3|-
CASSLSQKNRERRTDTQYF
TGTGCCAGCAGCTTATCGCAAAAAAACCGGGAGAGACGCACAGATACGCAGTATTTT
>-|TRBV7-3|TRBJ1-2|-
CASSLGSGYTF
TGTGCCAGCAGCTTAGGGAGCGGCTACACCTTC
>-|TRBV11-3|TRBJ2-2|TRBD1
CASRPDRGGNTGELFF
TGTGCCAGCAGACCTGACAGGGGAGGGAACACCGGGGAGCTGTTTTTT
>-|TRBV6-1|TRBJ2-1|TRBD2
CASRLPGGSNEQFF
TGTGCCAGCAGGCTCCCCGGGGGGTCCAATGAGCAGTTCTTC
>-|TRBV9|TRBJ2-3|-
CASSHPRAADTQYF
TGTGCCAGCAGCCACCCGAGGGCAGCAGATACGCAGTATTTT
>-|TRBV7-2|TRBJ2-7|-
CASSLVQAGRYEQYF
TGTGCCAGCAGCTTAGTTCAGGCAGGGAGGTACGAGCAGTACTTC
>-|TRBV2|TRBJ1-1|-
CASITIFGNTEAFF
TGTGCCAGCATTACCATCTTCGGGAACACTGAAGCTTTCTTT
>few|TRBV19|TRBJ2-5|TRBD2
CASSTSGGSETQYF
TGTGCCAGTAGCACTAGCGGGGGTTCCGAGACCCAGTACTTC
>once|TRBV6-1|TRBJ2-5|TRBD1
CASSDVTTGEQETQYF
TGTGCCAGCAGTGACGTAACGACAGGGGAGCAAGAGACCCAGTACTTC
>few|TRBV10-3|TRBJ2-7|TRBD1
CAISAPGQASYEQYF
TGTGCCATCAGTGCGCCGGGACAGGCCTCCTACGAGCAGTACTTC
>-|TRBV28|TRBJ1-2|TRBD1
CASSYTGTDTYGYTF
TGTGCCAGCAGCTATACCGGGACAGATACCTATGGCTACACCTTC
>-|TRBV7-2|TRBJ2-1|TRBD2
CASSPGLVVHEQFF
TGTGCCAGCAGCCCGGGACTAGTAGTACATGAGCAGTTCTTC
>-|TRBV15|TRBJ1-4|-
CATSLRQAEKLFF
TGTGCCACCAGCTTACGGCAGGCTGAAAAACTGTTTTTT
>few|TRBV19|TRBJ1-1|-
CASSMRTLNTEAFF
TGTGCCAGTAGTATGAGGACACTCAACACTGAAGCTTTCTTT
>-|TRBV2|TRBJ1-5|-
CASRQTNQPQHF
TGTGCCAGCCGACAGACAAATCAGCCCCAGCATTTT
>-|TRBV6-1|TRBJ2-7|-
CASSEQTGLGEQYF
TGTGCCAGCAGTGAGCAAACAGGGCTGGGGGAGCAGTACTTC